The 6 T cell receptor beta chains reported below all come from one sample, sequenced in a study of blood T cells in healthy people across ages. PCR was performed a second time for roughly 7 to 12 cycles using a sample-barcoded 5' primer and a J-beta primer mix. TCRdb re-called the 5' RACE reads through MiXCR, storing one row per CDR3 protein. The table records about 640,000 distinct CDR3 sequences, 45% to 65% of them present only once. The material sequenced was blood. The receptor set was obtained from a man aged 60-69 years in good health.

The chain links TRBV29-1 to TRBJ2-7; D gene ambiguous. The CDR3 is 14 amino acids. Germline loops: CDR1 SQVTM, CDR2 ANQGSEA. The germline V and J ends were trimmed by 0 bases and 0 bases, with 9 bases remaining between them. CDR3 amino acids: CSVEDRGISYEQYF. The CDR3 nucleotides are TGCAGCGTTGAAGACCGAGGTATCTCCTACGAGCAGTACTTC.

The V gene is TRBV20-1, the J gene TRBJ2-4, with 13 positions matching TRBD2. With the DNA end fitting TRBJ2-7 better, the J assignment may be wrong. CDR3 length equals 15 residues. CDR1 is DFQATT and CDR2 is SNEGSKA in the germline V gene (reference sequence). CDR3 coding DNA: TGCAGTGCTAGTCGCACTAGCGGGGGGGACTACGAGCAGTACTTC. Translated: CSASRTSGGDYEQYF.

The count of this clonotype is one. The chain is built from TRBV5-1 and TRBJ2-5, with TRBD1 identical over 9 bases. From germline, CDR1 is SGHRS and CDR2 YFSETQ. CDR3 length: 16 amino acids. With V trimmed by 0 bases and J by 2 bases, 5 bases remained unmatched. As DNA, the CDR3 is TGCGCCAGCAGCTTGGACGGGACAGGGCTTCAAGAGACCCAGTACTTC. Residues: CASSLDGTGLQETQYF.

The J gene is TRBJ2-3, the V gene TRBV24-1; 11 bases fit TRBD2. V was clipped by 7 bases and J by 7 bases; unmatched bases: 6. This CDR3 has 14 amino acids. The germline V gene has CDR1 KGHDR and CDR2 SFDVKD. The chain's CDR3 is CATSTSGGTNTQYF. CDR3 coding DNA: TGTGCCACCAGCACTAGCGGGGGTACTAATACGCAGTATTTT.

This clonotype was recorded a few times. CDR3 in amino acids: CASSLGSGGTNEQFF. CDR3 DNA: TGTGCCAGCAGTTTAGGTAGCGGGGGAACTAATGAGCAGTTCTTC. The chain combines TRBV12-3 or TRBV12-4 with TRBJ2-1, with TRBD2 identical over 9 bases. Trimming at V came to 1 base and at J to 7 bases, leaving 5 bases not matched to a gene. The CDR3 loop spans 15 amino acids.

The genes are TRBV29-1 and TRBJ2-7; no definite D call. The better agreement between TRBJ2-5 and the DNA end casts doubt on the J call. Germline assignment: CDR1 SQVTM and CDR2 ANQGSEA. This CDR3 comprises 13 residues. CDR3 coding DNA: TGCAGCGTTGAAGAGTTGACTCACCGGACCCAGTACTTC. Encoded protein: CSVEELTHRTQYF.